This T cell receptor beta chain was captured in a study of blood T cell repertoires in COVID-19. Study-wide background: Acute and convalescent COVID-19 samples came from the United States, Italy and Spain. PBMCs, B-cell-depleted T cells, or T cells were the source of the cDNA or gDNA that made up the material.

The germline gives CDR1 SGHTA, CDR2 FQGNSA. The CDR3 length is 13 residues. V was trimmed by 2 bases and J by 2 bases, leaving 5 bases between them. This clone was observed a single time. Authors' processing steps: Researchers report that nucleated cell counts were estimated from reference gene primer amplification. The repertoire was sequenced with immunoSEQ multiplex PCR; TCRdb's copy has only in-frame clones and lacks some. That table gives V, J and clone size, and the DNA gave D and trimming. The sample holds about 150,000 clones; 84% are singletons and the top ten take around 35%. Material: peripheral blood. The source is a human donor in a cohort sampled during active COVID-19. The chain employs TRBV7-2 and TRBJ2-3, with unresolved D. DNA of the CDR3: TGTGCCAGCAGCTTACCCTCCACAGATACGCAGTATTTT. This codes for CASSLPSTDTQYF. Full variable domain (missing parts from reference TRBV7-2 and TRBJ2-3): GAGVSQSPSNKVTEKGKDVELRCDPISGHTALYWYRQSLGQGLEFLIYFQGNSAPDKSGLPSDRFSAERTGGSVSTLTIQRTQQEDSAVYLCASSLPSTDTQYFGPGTRLTVL.